This record covers a single T cell receptor beta chain. Which antigen it targets is not known. There are no base qualities to consult, and no much larger clone falls within one base. The library relied on the immunoSEQ multiplex PCR assay. For the multiplex PCR, a mixture combining 60 forward primers for TCR Vbeta segments and 13 reverse primers for TCR Jbeta segments was used. The CDR3 region of rearranged TCR beta genes was amplified from genomic DNA by a multiplex PCR assay. The amplified TCR beta libraries were sequenced on the Illumina HiSeq System as 87-base-pair reads. On the study's bioinformatics: A later analysis counted about 76 million unique TCR beta chains across the 666 repertoires, and roughly 11 million of these chains were shared by at least two donors. To remove PCR and sequencing errors, raw reads were error-corrected and collapsed into unique sequences using a nearest-neighbor algorithm that merged closely related sequences. V, D and J gene segments were assigned by aligning CDR3 sequences to IMGT reference sequences. For a sequence to be retained, a match of at least six nucleotides was required to both a V gene segment and a J gene segment. A rearrangement was called productive if the CDR3 had no stop codons and remained in frame with V and J, and every other rearrangement was called non-productive. Following IMGT convention, CDR3 was defined as the stretch from the second conserved V-encoded cysteine up to the conserved J-encoded phenylalanine. Sequences without an unambiguous match to a single V gene segment were excluded from the earlier analysis of about 600 of the donors. In an earlier analysis of 450 to 750 of the donors, a V segment was called functional when productive rearrangements were above 56.7%, and segregating when the standard deviation between donors exceeded 5%. A statistical classification framework was built to diagnose cytomegalovirus status from the catalog of TCR beta chain sequences. In a later analysis, V and J genes were assigned by comparing TCR nucleotide sequences against IMGT/GENE-DB human TR gene sequences. Using the TCRdist pipeline, a later analysis assigned CDR3 sequences along with most-parsimonious VDJ recombination scenarios. A later analysis defined each TCR beta chain by its CDR3 amino acid sequence plus V-gene family, and excluded reads lacking a unique V-gene family. As a way to deal with suspected cross-contamination and a sequencing artifact, a later analysis dropped 592 nucleotide sequences that were highly shared and had low generation probability. A later analysis calculated a clonal expansion index for each public chain from normalized within-repertoire ranks of inferred template counts. In a later analysis, generation probabilities were computed with a VDJ recombination model fitted to out-of-frame rearrangements, and the resulting probabilities were checked against IGoR. A later analysis scored TCR-TCR, TCR-HLA and TCR-CMV co-occurrence with hypergeometric tests, applying a repertoire-size bias correction to TCR pairs. False discovery rates were estimated in a later analysis by permuting HLA or CMV assignments 20 times. A later analysis grouped co-occurring TCRs with DBSCAN, adding TCRdist sequence similarity when clustering within HLA-allele-positive subsets. Repertoires with fewer than 30,000 or more than 120,000 public chains were left out of co-occurrence clustering, as were a handful of repertoires with anomalous nucleotide sharing. What TCRdb holds here is the immuneACCESS table cut down to in-frame rearrangements. Part of the clones is not present; checked against another copy, under half of the missing clones reflect an unresolved V gene, and the others are unexplained. V, J and clone size derive from that table, while D and trimming were established from the DNA sequence. Counted in this sample were about 38,000 clones; 86% of them appeared once. The ten largest account for over 9.5% of the sample.

The cohort was made up of about 670 healthy bone marrow donors. At the time of sampling, every cohort member was nominally healthy, though immune exposures that went unrecorded were likely present. The donor was CMV seropositive and was included in the group of approximately 300 seropositive cohort members. A peripheral blood sample was provided by each donor, and peripheral blood mononuclear cells were used for TCR beta sequencing. Genomic DNA was extracted from the blood cell samples with the Qiagen DNeasy Blood Extraction Kit. The sample belongs to a study of cytomegalovirus exposure and HLA in healthy donors listed by TCRdb under 2017. Turning to the overall study: An earlier analysis of roughly 570 of the donors reported approximately 260 Gb of sequence data and some 110 million unique TCR beta sequences obtained from approximately 180 million T cells. In the later analysis, no new phenotypic data were used to find candidate immune exposures; instead, reliance was placed on TCR beta sequences and their occurrence across donors. Donor age, sex, ethnicity and CMV serostatus were compiled alongside the repertoire data. Across approximately 400 genotyped donors of the cohort, an average of about 200,000 unique TCR beta nucleotide sequences per donor were sequenced, and 15% to 20% of those sequences were non-productive. An earlier analysis of roughly 580 of the donors used high-throughput TCR beta sequencing to judge whether each TCR beta V gene segment behaved as functional or pseudogenic. A separate validation cohort of approximately 130 different subjects was used in addition to the roughly 700-subject first cohort. To predict cytomegalovirus infection status, the study combined high-throughput TCR immunosequencing, statistical association of individual TCRs with disease status, and machine learning. The T cell repertoires of under 750 subjects were profiled by immunosequencing and related to cytomegalovirus serostatus. About 310 gigabases of sequencing data and approximately 85 million unique TCR sequences were included in an early release covering roughly 600 HLA-typed donors. The study aimed to test whether cataloging public T cell receptors could reveal signatures of past pathogen exposure. The number of donors typed differed by locus, with about 629-640 for A, B, C, DRB1 and DQB1, 522 for DQA1, 600 to 610 for DPA1, and approximately 470 for DPB1. In a later genetic analysis, genome-wide SNP genotypes for about three fifths of the roughly 670 donors were used, and that subset was treated as a discovery cohort. Several DR-DQ haplotypes were treated as single units for association and clustering because of strong linkage in the cohort. Of the approximately 400 genotyped donors, 65% to 90% were placed in the genetic ancestry cluster associated with self-reported Caucasian donors. HLA typing included class I and class II loci at four-digit resolution. A later analysis re-examined previously published TCR beta repertoires from roughly 720 donors and added high-resolution HLA genotyping to investigate patterns of TCR occurrence. All discovery cohort repertoires had been generated using a single sequencing platform.

Broad study findings and their caveats: Because counts were too low, fewer than 20 rarely observed V segments, including chromosome 9 orphons, were excluded from the earlier analysis of several hundred of the donors. Several of the top co-occurrence clusters appeared to be linked to parvovirus B19, influenza, CMV and Epstein-Barr virus, according to a later analysis. According to the authors, the approach could potentially be generalized to other disease states and immunological phenotypes. In both the original and validation cohorts, the classifier was reported to diagnose cytomegalovirus status with high specificity and sensitivity. In vitro tests confirmed that a few of the cytomegalovirus-associated TCR beta chains recognize cytomegalovirus antigens. For the cohort, immune exposure information was limited to CMV serostatus. An earlier analysis of approximately 530 of the donors showed that most TCR beta V segments appeared in productive rearrangements either about 87% or about 30% of the time, which broadly matched IMGT annotations. In a later analysis, most CMV-associated TCR beta chains were found to appear HLA-restricted, with HLA associations seemingly driven largely by CMV exposure. HLA typing was unavailable for some donors at each locus, so association tests used only the typed subset. Specific HLA alleles were associated with 15,000 to 20,000 TCR beta sequences at a false discovery rate of 0.05 in a later analysis. A later analysis found that HLA-associated TCR beta chains were more clonally expanded and had lower generation probabilities than equally common non-associated chains. A cluster of highly shared sequence variants was judged likely to represent a technical artifact of the sequencing pipeline. Compared with the approximately 720-donor mean, donors in an Asian-associated ancestry cluster had fewer N-insertions in productive TCRs, according to a later genetic analysis. In a later analysis, the rate of TCR association differed among HLA loci, with DRB1 alleles having the most associated TCRs and HLA-C alleles having the fewest. Roughly uniform sequencing depth across donors was assumed in presence/absence analyses, although this assumption may not hold. A later genetic analysis associated a missense DCLRE1C variant with V-gene and J-gene trimming of TCR beta chains, and an independent cohort replicated the association. A further reported finding was that TCR beta sequences accurately predicted the HLA-A and HLA-B alleles for most subjects in the first cohort. The study gave a list of 150 to 200 TCR beta chains associated with cytomegalovirus. When HLA alleles, especially DR and DQ, strongly co-occurred, TCR associations were difficult to assign to individual alleles. Only TCR beta chains were sequenced in this cohort, and the absence of alpha or paired-chain data limited detectable features. Across donors, most TCR sequences were observed very rarely, whereas some public TCRs were present in many individuals. Linkage disequilibrium might explain the correlated functional status among segregating V segments, but an unknown experimental factor could not be ruled out.

The source material was PBMCs. This sequence originates from a middle-aged woman in good health and CMV-seropositive.

In nucleotide form, the sequence is TGTGCCAGCAGTACTGGACACCCGAACACTGAAGCTTTCTTT. This codes for CASSTGHPNTEAFF. This sequence uses TRBV6-1 and TRBJ1-1; 5 matching bases give a weak D call of TRBD1. V and J lose 5 bases and 1 base, and a span of 11 bases separates them. The CDR3 covers 14 residues, taking in both the cysteine and the phenylalanine. Only the CDR3 part of the read is kept: 42 bases, read in frame from the first base. CDR1 MNHNS and CDR2 SASEGT are derived from the germline V gene.